Sequencing of this T cell receptor beta chain was carried out in a study of cytomegalovirus exposure and HLA in healthy donors. A remark on this clone: What it binds is not known. Other DNA sequences within the sample encode an identical CDR3.

Findings and caveats of the study: Highly shared sequence variants in one cluster were likely a sequencing artifact.

The PCR had 60 Vbeta and 13 Jbeta primers. Method: immunoSEQ multiplex PCR; TCRdb's copy keeps in-frame clones and lacks some. The sample lists roughly 67,000 clones, 75% occurring once. The CDR3 covers 16 residues. The ends were cut back, 2 bases at V and 5 bases at J, with 19 bases in the middle. CDR1 is SGHNT and CDR2 is YYREEE in the germline V gene (reference sequence). This TCR derives from a man aged 60 to 69 in good health and CMV-seropositive. The gene calls are TRBV5-4 and TRBJ2-5; TRBD2 might be the D (5 bases). The sequenced material came from PBMCs. The CDR3 nucleotides read TGTGCCAGCAGCTTCGATGGTGTACTAGGTGGGGAGACCCAGTACTTC. This codes for CASSFDGVLGGETQYF. Using reference TRBV5-4 and TRBJ2-5 for the parts outside the CDR3, the full variable domain is ETGVTQSPTHLIKTRGQQVTLRCSSQSGHNTVSWYQQALGQGPQFIFQYYREEENGRGNFPPRFSGLQFPNYSSELNVNALELDDSALYLCASSFDGVLGGETQYFGPGTRLLVL.